The 28 T cell receptor beta chains in this list originate from one sample, sequenced in a study of T-cell reconstitution after alpha-beta-depleted transplantation in children. The TCRbeta library was prepared with unique molecular identifiers. TCRdb reprocessed the PCR reads with MiXCR, giving one entry per CDR3 protein. The sample holds over 550,000 distinct CDR3 sequences, roughly a tenth seen once. Here the sequenced sample was PBMCs from the stem cell graft donor, taken from the stem cell graft. The receptors here all came from a human donor who donated a stem cell graft to a child with acute myeloid leukemia.

This clonotype was seen at least ten times. The rearrangement uses TRBV12-3 or TRBV12-4 and TRBJ2-3; D is uncertain. The V gene lost 5 bases and the J gene lost 8 bases, with 14 bases spanning the gap. The CDR3 is made up of 13 amino acids. Written as DNA, the CDR3 is TGTGCCAGCAGTCCCCTCTTTAGTATTACGCAGTATTTT. This translates into CASSPLFSITQYF.

This clonotype was recorded many times. This chain links TRBV10-3 with TRBJ2-7; D unclear. Trimming cost V 3 bases and J 0 bases, with 15 bases left between them. CDR3 length: 16 amino acids. Germline V gene data show CDR1 as ENHRY and CDR2 as SYGVKD. Here the CDR3 DNA reads TGTGCCATCAGTGATGCCCTAGACCTTATCTCCTACGAGCAGTACTTC. It codes for CAISDALDLISYEQYF.

This clonotype has ten or more counts. J is TRBJ2-7 and V is TRBV5-1; D ambiguous. The CDR3 length is 15 residues. V dropped 4 bases and J dropped 4 bases, with 18 bases sitting between them. Germline V lookup: CDR1 SGHRS, CDR2 YFSETQ. DNA of the CDR3: TGCGCCAGCAGCCGTGGACCTTGGGCTTTTTACGAGCAGTACTTC. This translates into CASSRGPWAFYEQYF.

The V and J genes are TRBV6-5 and TRBJ2-3, with D perhaps matching TRBD2 (6 bases). Germline V lookup: CDR1 MNHEY, CDR2 SVGAGI. V dropped 6 bases and J dropped 7 bases, with 17 bases sitting between them. The CDR3 is made up of 14 amino acids. Here the CDR3 reads CASRLRQAGHTQYF. CDR3 DNA sequence: TGTGCCAGCAGATTACGGCAGGCGGGACATACGCAGTATTTT.

This clonotype was detected a few times. The V gene is TRBV30, the J gene TRBJ1-3, with D unclear. The germline V and J ends were trimmed by 3 bases and 0 bases, with 6 bases remaining between them. Per the germline V gene, CDR1 is GTSNPN and CDR2 is SVGIG (reference sequence). The CDR3 consists of 13 residues. The CDR3 DNA follows: TGTGCCTGGAGAACCAGCTCTGGAAACACCATATATTTT. Protein product: CAWRTSSGNTIYF.

This clonotype was counted a few times. The V gene is TRBV4-2, the J gene TRBJ2-7, with 7 bases aligning to TRBD1. V lost 4 bases to trimming and J lost 10 bases; unmatched junction nucleotides: 10. This CDR3 is built from 13 residues. Germline CDR1 LGHNA, CDR2 YNFKEQ. CDR3 in DNA: TGTGCCAGCAGCCCCAACCTTGACAGGGATCAGTACTTC. It yields the protein CASSPNLDRDQYF.

This clonotype appeared a few times. The J gene is TRBJ2-4, the V gene TRBV11-2, with D tentatively TRBD1 (6 bases). V lost 2 bases, J lost 0 bases, and 17 bases lay in between. Germline V gives CDR1 SGHAT, CDR2 FQNNGV. The CDR3 spans 18 residues. Here the CDR3 reads CASSLSPRTVLAKNIQYF. The CDR3 DNA reads as TGTGCCAGCAGCTTATCTCCGAGGACAGTTCTAGCCAAAAACATTCAGTACTTC.

This chain joins TRBV20-1 and TRBJ1-1, with D unclear. The germline CDR1 and CDR2 sequences are DFQATT and SNEGSKA (reference sequence). Trimming shortened V by 5 bases and J by 0 bases, and 16 bases separated the two germline ends. The CDR3 loop spans 15 amino acids. Here the CDR3 DNA reads TGCAGTGCTGAGAGGGCCTTCGGGATGAACACTGAAGCTTTCTTT. It codes for CSAERAFGMNTEAFF.

This clonotype was counted a few times. This chain connects TRBV7-8 to TRBJ2-1, with unresolved D. The germline gives CDR1 SGHVS, CDR2 FQNEAQ. V was trimmed by 5 bases and J by 6 bases, leaving 20 bases between them. CDR3 size: 16 residues. Here the CDR3 reads CASSHPDKGWANEQFF. The CDR3 DNA reads TGTGCCAGCAGCCACCCGGATAAGGGATGGGCCAATGAGCAGTTCTTC.

J is TRBJ2-3 and V is TRBV20-1, with 12 bases matching TRBD2. Trimming removed 3 bases from V and 2 bases from J; junction bases left unmatched: 6. The CDR3 consists of 16 residues. The germline V gene encodes CDR1 DFQATT and CDR2 SNEGSKA (reference sequence). CDR3 protein: CSARRLAGGFTDTQYF. Here the CDR3 DNA reads TGCAGTGCTAGGAGGCTAGCGGGAGGGTTCACAGATACGCAGTATTTT.

Only a few counts were recorded for this clonotype. J is TRBJ2-7 and V is TRBV3-1; 7 bases agree with TRBD1. Germline V gene lookup returns CDR1 LGHDT and CDR2 YNNKEL (reference sequence). The CDR3 has 14 residues. The V and J ends lost 4 bases and 6 bases, in that order; junction bases with no gene match: 9. The CDR3 sequence is CASSRKGATTEQYF. DNA for the CDR3: TGTGCCAGCAGCCGAAAGGGGGCAACGACCGAGCAGTACTTC.

The V and J genes are TRBV7-6 and TRBJ2-3; 8 bases are a match to TRBD2. Germline-derived CDR1 and CDR2 are SGHVS and FNYEAQ. The junction had 4 bases not matched to a gene; V was cut back by 1 base and J by 4 bases. The CDR3 is 15 residues long. The CDR3 region is CASSLDSGIADTQYF. DNA for the CDR3: TGTGCCAGCAGCTTAGATAGCGGGATCGCAGATACGCAGTATTTT.

The chain combines TRBV10-3 with TRBJ2-7, with 9 nucleotides matching TRBD1. With 6 bases clipped from V and 5 bases from J, the junction kept 8 bases outside the gene matches. This CDR3 region has 14 residues. CDR1 is ENHRY and CDR2 is SYGVKD in the germline V gene. The CDR3 DNA follows: TGTGCCATCAGGCTGCGGGACAGGGCCGACGAGCAGTACTTC. Translated: CAIRLRDRADEQYF.

This clonotype was counted a single time. Here the CDR3 DNA reads TGTGCCAGCAATACAGTACTAGGTACAGATACGCAGTATTTT. As protein: CASNTVLGTDTQYF. The chain employs TRBV2 and TRBJ2-3, with TRBD2 as a possible D gene (5 bases). CDR3 length: 14 residues. V dropped 7 bases and J dropped 3 bases, with 14 bases sitting between them. Germline-derived CDR1 and CDR2 are SNHLY and FYNNEI.

A single count supports this clonotype. A much larger clone is a single base away; this may be a read error. The chain is built from TRBV29-1 and TRBJ2-1, with a possible D match to TRBD2 (5 bases). The CDR3 extends over 13 amino acids. CDR1 is SQVTM, CDR2 ANQGSEA, per germline. The CDR3 region is CSVGPNGVNKQFF. DNA of the CDR3: TGCAGCGTCGGTCCGAACGGGGTCAATAAGCAGTTCTTC.

This clonotype has only a few counts. The chain links TRBV20-1 to TRBJ2-3; D is ambiguous. This CDR3 is 17 amino acids long. CDR1 and CDR2 (germline): DFQATT, SNEGSKA (reference sequence). The V end was cut by 1 base, the J end by 4 bases, with 21 bases between. The CDR3 sequence: CSARATLGTYGADTQYF. CDR3 DNA: TGCAGTGCTAGAGCCACCTTGGGAACATATGGGGCAGATACGCAGTATTTT.

The sample holds many counts of this clonotype. This CDR3 reads CASSKGRGRYNEQFF. CDR3 bases: TGTGCCAGCAGCAAAGGGAGGGGACGCTACAATGAGCAGTTCTTC. The chain is built from TRBV21-1 and TRBJ2-1; no DNA check was done on the table's D call, TRBD2. TRBV21-1 is reported as a pseudogene. The length of the CDR3 is 15 residues.

This clonotype has just a few counts. The rearrangement links TRBV20-1 to TRBJ1-5; 9 nucleotides line up with TRBD1. The CDR3 consists of 14 residues. Looked up from germline, CDR1 is DFQATT and CDR2 is SNEGSKA (reference sequence). Trimming at V came to 5 bases and at J to 6 bases, leaving 8 bases not matched to a gene. CDR3 DNA sequence: TGCAGTGCTGGAGGACAGGGGATTGGTCAGCCCCAGCATTTT. This encodes CSAGGQGIGQPQHF.

This clonotype came up a few times. The chain joins TRBV4-3 to TRBJ1-5, with D unresolved. The CDR3 runs to 18 residues. V dropped 0 bases and J dropped 1 base, with 16 bases sitting between them. Germline V gene data show CDR1 as LGHNA and CDR2 as YSLEER. DNA for the CDR3: TGCGCCAGCAGCCAAGACGGAGCGAGGGATGGGAGCAATCAGCCCCAGCATTTT. This sequence encodes CASSQDGARDGSNQPQHF.

This clonotype was counted between two and nine times. Being one base from a much bigger clone, this may be a read error. The V gene is TRBV12-3 or TRBV12-4, the J gene TRBJ2-3, with D possibly TRBD2 on 6 matching bases. The CDR3 runs to 15 residues. V was shortened by 3 bases and J by 1 base, with 11 bases between the two germline ends. The CDR3 sequence is CASSFGSSGTDTQYF. The CDR3 coding sequence is TGTGCCAGCAGTTTTGGGTCTAGCGGCACAGATACGCAGTATTTT.

V gene TRBV29-1 combines with J gene TRBJ2-1; D not resolved. Germline-derived CDR1 and CDR2 are SQVTM and ANQGSEA. This CDR3 contains 11 residues. The CDR3 DNA reads TGCAGTGTCCTCTCCTACAATGAGCAGTTCTTC. Its translation is CSVLSYNEQFF.

The chain combines TRBV28 with TRBJ1-1; tentatively, D is TRBD1 (6 bases). Germline CDR1 MDHEN, CDR2 SYDVKM. The CDR3 has 15 amino acids. The V and J ends lost 7 bases and 3 bases respectively, with 18 bases between them. The CDR3 region has the DNA TGTGCCAGCATCGACCGGCAGGGGAGGGACACTGAAGCTTTCTTT. Translated: CASIDRQGRDTEAFF.

There are many counts of this clonotype. The chain combines TRBV24-1 with TRBJ2-1, with D possibly TRBD1 on 5 matching bases. Trimming took off 1 base at V and 14 bases at J, with 11 bases between the two ends. Germline V gene data show CDR1 as KGHDR and CDR2 as SFDVKD. The CDR3 length is 12 residues. CDR3 coding DNA: TGTGCCACCAGTGATTTACAGGTTCGGAAGTTCTTC. The encoded protein is CATSDLQVRKFF.

The chain combines TRBV6-1 with TRBJ2-7; tentative D call: TRBD2 (6 bases). V was pared by 11 bases and J by 6 bases, with 29 bases between. CDR1 is MNHNS, CDR2 SASEGT, per germline. The CDR3 has 16 amino acids. The CDR3 here is CAALGVGGKGSGEQYF. The CDR3 nucleotides are TGTGCCGCCCTGGGGGTCGGAGGGAAGGGGTCCGGCGAGCAGTACTTC.

This clonotype was counted a few times. The chain joins TRBV6-2 or TRBV6-3 to TRBJ1-2; D may be TRBD1 (6 bases). Per the germline V gene, CDR1 is MNHEY and CDR2 is SVGEGT. There are 15 residues in the CDR3. The ends were cut back, 6 bases at V and 4 bases at J, with 18 bases in the middle. CDR3 in amino acids: CASRDRADSLYGYTF. The CDR3 region has the DNA TGTGCCAGCAGGGACCGCGCGGACAGCCTCTATGGCTACACCTTC.

On this clonotype: Germline and junction disagree at one end, which may indicate a read error. The chain is built from TRBV28 and TRBJ2-1; D perhaps matches TRBD2 (5 bases). This CDR3 spans 15 amino acids. Germline loops: CDR1 MDHEN, CDR2 SYDVKM. CDR3 sequence (DNA): TGTGCCAGCAGCGCAATCGAGAGGGTCTACAGTGAGCAGTTCTTC. It specifies CASSAIERVYSEQFF.

The sample holds a few counts of this clonotype. The chain joins TRBV29-1 to TRBJ2-1; D ambiguous. The CDR3 is 13 residues long. Germline CDR1 and CDR2: SQVTM and ANQGSEA. Between the trimmed V and J ends, which lost 5 bases and 7 bases, there was a span of 15 bases. CDR3 in DNA: TGCAGCGTTTACGGTCATAGAGAAAATGAGCAGTTCTTC. Translating it yields CSVYGHRENEQFF.

This clonotype was counted only a few times. This chain uses TRBV24-1 with TRBJ2-2, with 7 bases lining up with TRBD1. The V segment lost 0 bases and the J segment 5 bases; nucleotides outside the gene matches: 5. This CDR3 spans 16 amino acids. CDR1 and CDR2 from the germline V gene are KGHDR and SFDVKD. This CDR3 is CATSDLSMTGTGELFF. In nucleotides, the CDR3 is TGTGCCACCAGTGATTTGTCCATGACAGGGACCGGGGAGCTGTTTTTT.